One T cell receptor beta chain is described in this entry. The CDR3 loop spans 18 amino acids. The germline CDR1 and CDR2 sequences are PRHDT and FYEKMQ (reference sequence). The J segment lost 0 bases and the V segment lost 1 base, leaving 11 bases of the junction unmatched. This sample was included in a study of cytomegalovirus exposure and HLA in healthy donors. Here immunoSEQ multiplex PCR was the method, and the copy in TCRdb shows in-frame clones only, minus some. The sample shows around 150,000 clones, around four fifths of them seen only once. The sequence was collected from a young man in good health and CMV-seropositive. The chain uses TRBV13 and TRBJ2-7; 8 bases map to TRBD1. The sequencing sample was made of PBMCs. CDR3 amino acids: CASSLAVSRGPISYEQYF. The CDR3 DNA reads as TGTGCCAGCAGCTTAGCGGTTTCCAGGGGGCCAATCTCCTACGAGCAGTACTTC.